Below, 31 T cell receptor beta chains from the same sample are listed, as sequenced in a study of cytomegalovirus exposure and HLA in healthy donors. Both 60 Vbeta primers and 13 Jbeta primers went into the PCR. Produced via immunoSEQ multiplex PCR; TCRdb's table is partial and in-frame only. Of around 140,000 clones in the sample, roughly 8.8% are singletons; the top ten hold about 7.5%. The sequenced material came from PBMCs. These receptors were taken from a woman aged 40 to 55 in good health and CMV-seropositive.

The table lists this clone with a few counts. As DNA, the CDR3 is TGTGCCAGCAGTGAGGGTAGGCGCGGCCATTCCTACGAGCAGTACTTC. Amino acids: CASSEGRRGHSYEQYF. The chain recombines TRBV2 with TRBJ2-7; D remains unclear. The CDR3 extends over 16 amino acids. Trimming shortened V by 3 bases and J by 1 base, and 16 bases separated the two germline ends. Per germline, CDR1 SNHLY and CDR2 FYNNEI.

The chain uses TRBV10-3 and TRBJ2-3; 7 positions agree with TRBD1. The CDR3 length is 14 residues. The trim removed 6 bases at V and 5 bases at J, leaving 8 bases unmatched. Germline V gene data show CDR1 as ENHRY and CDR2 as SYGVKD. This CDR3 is CAISGTATQDTQYF. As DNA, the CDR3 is TGTGCCATCAGCGGGACAGCTACTCAAGATACGCAGTATTTT.

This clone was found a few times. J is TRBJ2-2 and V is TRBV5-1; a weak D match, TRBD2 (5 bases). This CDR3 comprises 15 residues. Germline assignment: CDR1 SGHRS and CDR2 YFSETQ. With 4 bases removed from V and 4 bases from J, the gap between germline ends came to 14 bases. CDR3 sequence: CASSPTGIGTGELFF. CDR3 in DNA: TGCGCCAGCAGCCCGACGGGGATCGGCACCGGGGAGCTGTTTTTT. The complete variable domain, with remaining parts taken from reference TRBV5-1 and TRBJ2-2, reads KAGVTQTPRYLIKTRGQQVTLSCSPISGHRSVSWYQQTPGQGLQFLFEYFSETQRNKGNFPGRFSGRQFSNSRSEMNVSTLELGDSALYLCASSPTGIGTGELFFGEGSRLTVL.

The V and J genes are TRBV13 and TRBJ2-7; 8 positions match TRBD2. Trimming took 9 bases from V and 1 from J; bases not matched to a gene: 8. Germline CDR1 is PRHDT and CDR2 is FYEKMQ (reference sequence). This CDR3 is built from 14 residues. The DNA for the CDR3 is TGTGCCAGTTCGTCGCGGGGGGATTCCTACGAGCAGTACTTC. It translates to CASSSRGDSYEQYF.

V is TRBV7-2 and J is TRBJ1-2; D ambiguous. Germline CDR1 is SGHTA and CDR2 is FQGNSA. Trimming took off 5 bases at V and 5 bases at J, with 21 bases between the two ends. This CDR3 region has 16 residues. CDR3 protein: CASSPNVAALTYGYTF. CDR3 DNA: TGTGCCAGCAGCCCCAACGTTGCGGCGTTGACTTATGGCTACACCTTC.

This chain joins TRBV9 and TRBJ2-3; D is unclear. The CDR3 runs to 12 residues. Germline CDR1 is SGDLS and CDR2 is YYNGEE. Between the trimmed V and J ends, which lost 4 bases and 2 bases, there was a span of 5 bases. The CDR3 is CASSPHTDTQYF. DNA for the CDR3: TGTGCCAGCAGCCCCCACACAGATACGCAGTATTTT.

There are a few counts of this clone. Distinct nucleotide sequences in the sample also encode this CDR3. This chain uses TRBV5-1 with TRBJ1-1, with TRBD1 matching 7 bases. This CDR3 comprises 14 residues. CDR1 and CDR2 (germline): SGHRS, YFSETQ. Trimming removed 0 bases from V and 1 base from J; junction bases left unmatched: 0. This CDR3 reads CASSLDRGNTEAFF. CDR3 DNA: TGCGCCAGCAGCTTGGACAGGGGGAACACTGAAGCTTTCTTT.

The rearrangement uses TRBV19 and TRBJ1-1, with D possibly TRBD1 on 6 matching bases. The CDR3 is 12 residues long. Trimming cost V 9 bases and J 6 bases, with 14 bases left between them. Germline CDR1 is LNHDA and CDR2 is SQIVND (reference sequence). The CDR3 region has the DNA TGTGCCAGCAACAGACAGGCCGCTGAAGCTTTCTTT. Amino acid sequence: CASNRQAAEAFF.

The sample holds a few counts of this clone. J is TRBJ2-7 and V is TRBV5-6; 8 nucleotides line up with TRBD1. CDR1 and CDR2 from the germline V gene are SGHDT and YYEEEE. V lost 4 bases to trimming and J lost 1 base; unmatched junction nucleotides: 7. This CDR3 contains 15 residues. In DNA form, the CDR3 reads TGTGCCAGCAGCGGCTCCGGGACAGGATCCTACGAGCAGTACTTC. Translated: CASSGSGTGSYEQYF.

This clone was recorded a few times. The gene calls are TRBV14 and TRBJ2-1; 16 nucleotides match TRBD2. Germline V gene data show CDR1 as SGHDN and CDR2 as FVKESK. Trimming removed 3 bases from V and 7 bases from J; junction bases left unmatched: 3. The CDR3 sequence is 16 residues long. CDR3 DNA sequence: TGTGCCAGCAGCCAGGGACTAGCGGGGGGGCAGAATGAGCAGTTCTTC. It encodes CASSQGLAGGQNEQFF.

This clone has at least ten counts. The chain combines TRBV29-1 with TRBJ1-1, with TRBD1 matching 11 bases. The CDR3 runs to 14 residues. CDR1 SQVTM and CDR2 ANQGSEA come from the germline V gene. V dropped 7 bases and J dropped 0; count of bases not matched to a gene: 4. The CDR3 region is CSGGTGGMNTEAFF. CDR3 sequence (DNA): TGCAGCGGCGGGACAGGGGGTATGAACACTGAAGCTTTCTTT.

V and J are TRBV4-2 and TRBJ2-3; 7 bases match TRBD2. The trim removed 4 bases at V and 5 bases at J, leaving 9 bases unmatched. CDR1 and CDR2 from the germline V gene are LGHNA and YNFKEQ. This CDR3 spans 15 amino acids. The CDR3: CASSPGLVARDTQYF. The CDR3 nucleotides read TGTGCCAGCAGCCCCGGACTAGTAGCGAGAGATACGCAGTATTTT.

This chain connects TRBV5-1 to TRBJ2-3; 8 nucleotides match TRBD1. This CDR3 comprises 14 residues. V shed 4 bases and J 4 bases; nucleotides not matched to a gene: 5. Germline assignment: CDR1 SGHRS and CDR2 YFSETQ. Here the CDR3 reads CASSALTGADTQYF. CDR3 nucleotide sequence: TGCGCCAGCAGCGCCTTGACAGGGGCAGATACGCAGTATTTT.

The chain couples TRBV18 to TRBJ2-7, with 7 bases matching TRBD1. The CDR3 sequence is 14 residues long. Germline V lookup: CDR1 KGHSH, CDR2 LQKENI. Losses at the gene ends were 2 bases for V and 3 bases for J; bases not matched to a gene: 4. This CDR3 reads CASSPGTAFYEQYF. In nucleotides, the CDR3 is TGTGCCAGCTCACCAGGGACAGCCTTCTACGAGCAGTACTTC.

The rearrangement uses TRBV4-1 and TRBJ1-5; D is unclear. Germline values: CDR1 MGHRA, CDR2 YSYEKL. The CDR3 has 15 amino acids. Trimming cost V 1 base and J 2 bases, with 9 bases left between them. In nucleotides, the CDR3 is TGCGCCAGCAGCCAAGTACCTACAGGCAATCAGCCCCAGCATTTT. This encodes CASSQVPTGNQPQHF.

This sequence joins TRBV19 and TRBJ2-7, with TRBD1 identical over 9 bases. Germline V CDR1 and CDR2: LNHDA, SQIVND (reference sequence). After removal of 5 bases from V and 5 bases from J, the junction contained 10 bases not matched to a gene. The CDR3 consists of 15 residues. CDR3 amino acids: CASSYPGTGKDEQYF. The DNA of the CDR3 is TGTGCCAGTAGTTACCCAGGGACAGGGAAGGACGAGCAGTACTTC. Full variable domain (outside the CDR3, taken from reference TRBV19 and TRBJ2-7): DGGITQSPKYLFRKEGQNVTLSCEQNLNHDAMYWYRQDPGQGLRLIYYSQIVNDFQKGDIAEGYSVSREKKESFPLTVTSAQKNPTAFYLCASSYPGTGKDEQYFGPGTRLTVT.

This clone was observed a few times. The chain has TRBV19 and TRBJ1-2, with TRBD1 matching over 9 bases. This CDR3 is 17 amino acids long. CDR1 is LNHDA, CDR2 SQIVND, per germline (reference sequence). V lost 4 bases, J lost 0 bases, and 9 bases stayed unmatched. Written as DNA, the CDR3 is TGTGCCAGTAGTACCGGGACAGGGAAGAATTCTAACTATGGCTACACCTTC. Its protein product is CASSTGTGKNSNYGYTF.

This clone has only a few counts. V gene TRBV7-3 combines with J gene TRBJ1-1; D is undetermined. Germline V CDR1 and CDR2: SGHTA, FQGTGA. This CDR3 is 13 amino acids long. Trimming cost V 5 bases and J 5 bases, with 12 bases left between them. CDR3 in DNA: TGTGCCAGCAGCCCAACCACAAAGACTGAAGCTTTCTTT. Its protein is CASSPTTKTEAFF.

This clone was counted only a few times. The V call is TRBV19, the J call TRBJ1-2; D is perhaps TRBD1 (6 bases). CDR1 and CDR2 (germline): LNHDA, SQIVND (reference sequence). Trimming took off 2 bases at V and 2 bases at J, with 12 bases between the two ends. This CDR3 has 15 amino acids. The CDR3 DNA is TGTGCCAGTAGTATACCCCAGGGGCCAAACTATGGCTACACCTTC. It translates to CASSIPQGPNYGYTF.

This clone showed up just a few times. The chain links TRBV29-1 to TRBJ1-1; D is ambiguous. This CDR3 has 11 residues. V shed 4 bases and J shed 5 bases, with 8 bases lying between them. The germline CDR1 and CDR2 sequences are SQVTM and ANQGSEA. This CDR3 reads CSVVRRTEAFF. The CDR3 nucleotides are TGCAGCGTTGTAAGGCGGACTGAAGCTTTCTTT.

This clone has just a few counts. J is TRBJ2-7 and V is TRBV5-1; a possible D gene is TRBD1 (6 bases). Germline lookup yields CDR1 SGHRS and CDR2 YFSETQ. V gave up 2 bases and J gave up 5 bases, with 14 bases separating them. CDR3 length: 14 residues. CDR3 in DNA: TGCGCCAGCAGCTTTATTCAGGGGAGCCACGAGCAGTACTTC. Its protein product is CASSFIQGSHEQYF.

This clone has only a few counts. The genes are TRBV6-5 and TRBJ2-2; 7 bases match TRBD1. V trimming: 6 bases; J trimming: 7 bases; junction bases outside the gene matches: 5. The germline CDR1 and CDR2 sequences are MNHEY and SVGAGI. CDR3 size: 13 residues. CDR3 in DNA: TGTGCCAGCAGAGCCCAGGGGGTCGGGGAGCTGTTTTTT. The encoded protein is CASRAQGVGELFF.

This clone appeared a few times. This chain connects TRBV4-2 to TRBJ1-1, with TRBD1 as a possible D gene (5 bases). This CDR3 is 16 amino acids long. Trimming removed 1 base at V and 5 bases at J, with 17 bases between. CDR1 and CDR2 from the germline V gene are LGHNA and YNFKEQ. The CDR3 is CASSQGVWRGGTEAFF. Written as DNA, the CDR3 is TGTGCCAGCAGCCAAGGGGTGTGGAGGGGAGGAACTGAAGCTTTCTTT.

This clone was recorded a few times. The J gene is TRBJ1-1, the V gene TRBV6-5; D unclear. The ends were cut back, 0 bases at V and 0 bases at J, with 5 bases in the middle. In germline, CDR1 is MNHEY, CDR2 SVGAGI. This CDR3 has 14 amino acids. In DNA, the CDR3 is TGTGCCAGCAGTTACTCCGCGGTGAACACTGAAGCTTTCTTT. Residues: CASSYSAVNTEAFF.

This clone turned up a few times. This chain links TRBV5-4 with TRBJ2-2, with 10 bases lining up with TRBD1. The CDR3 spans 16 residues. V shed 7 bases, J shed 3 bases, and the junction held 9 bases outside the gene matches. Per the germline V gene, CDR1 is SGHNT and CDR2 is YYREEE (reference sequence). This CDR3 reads CASQPADRGHTGELFF. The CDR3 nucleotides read TGTGCCAGCCAACCGGCCGACAGGGGGCACACCGGGGAGCTGTTTTTT.

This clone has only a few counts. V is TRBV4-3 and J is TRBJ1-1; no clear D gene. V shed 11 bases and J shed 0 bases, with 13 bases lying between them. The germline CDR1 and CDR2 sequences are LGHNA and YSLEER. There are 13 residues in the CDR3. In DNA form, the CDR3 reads TGCGCCTCGGCTGGAGGGCTGAACACTGAAGCTTTCTTT. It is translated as CASAGGLNTEAFF.

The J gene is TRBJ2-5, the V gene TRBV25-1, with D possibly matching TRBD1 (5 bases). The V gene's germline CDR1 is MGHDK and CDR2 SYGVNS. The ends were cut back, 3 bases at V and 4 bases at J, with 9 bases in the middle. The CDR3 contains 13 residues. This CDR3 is CASSDQGVETQYF. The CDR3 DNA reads TGTGCCAGCAGTGACCAGGGTGTAGAGACCCAGTACTTC.

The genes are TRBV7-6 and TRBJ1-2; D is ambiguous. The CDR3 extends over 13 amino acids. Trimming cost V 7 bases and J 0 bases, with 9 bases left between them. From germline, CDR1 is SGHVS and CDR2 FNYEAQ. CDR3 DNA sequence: TGTGCCAGCACCTCCGTCTCTAACTATGGCTACACCTTC. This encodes CASTSVSNYGYTF. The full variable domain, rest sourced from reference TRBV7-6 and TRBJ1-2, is GAGVSQSPRYKVTKRGQDVALRCDPISGHVSLYWYRQALGQGPEFLTYFNYEAQQDKSGLPNDRFSAERPEGSISTLTIQRTEQRDSAMYRCASTSVSNYGYTFGSGTRLTVV.

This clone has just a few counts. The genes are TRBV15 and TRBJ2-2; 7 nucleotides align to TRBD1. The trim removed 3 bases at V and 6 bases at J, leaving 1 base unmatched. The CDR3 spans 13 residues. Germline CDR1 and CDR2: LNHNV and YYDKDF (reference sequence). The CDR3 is CATSSQGAGELFF. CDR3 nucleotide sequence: TGTGCCACCAGCAGTCAGGGGGCCGGGGAGCTGTTTTTT.

CDR3 amino acids: CASSLGFGGDTIYF. DNA of the CDR3: TGCGCCAGCAGCTTGGGGTTCGGCGGAGACACCATATATTTT. The chain is built from TRBV5-1 and TRBJ1-3; D gene unclear. The V end lost 0 bases, the J end lost 8 bases, and 12 bases lay between the germline ends. Germline loops: CDR1 SGHRS, CDR2 YFSETQ. The CDR3 runs 14 residues.

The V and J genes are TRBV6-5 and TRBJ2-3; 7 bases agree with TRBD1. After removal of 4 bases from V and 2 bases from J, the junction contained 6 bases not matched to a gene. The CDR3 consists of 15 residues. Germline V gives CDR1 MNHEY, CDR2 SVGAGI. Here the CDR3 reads CASSSPGGTTDTQYF. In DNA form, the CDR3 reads TGTGCCAGCAGTTCCCCAGGGGGAACCACAGATACGCAGTATTTT.